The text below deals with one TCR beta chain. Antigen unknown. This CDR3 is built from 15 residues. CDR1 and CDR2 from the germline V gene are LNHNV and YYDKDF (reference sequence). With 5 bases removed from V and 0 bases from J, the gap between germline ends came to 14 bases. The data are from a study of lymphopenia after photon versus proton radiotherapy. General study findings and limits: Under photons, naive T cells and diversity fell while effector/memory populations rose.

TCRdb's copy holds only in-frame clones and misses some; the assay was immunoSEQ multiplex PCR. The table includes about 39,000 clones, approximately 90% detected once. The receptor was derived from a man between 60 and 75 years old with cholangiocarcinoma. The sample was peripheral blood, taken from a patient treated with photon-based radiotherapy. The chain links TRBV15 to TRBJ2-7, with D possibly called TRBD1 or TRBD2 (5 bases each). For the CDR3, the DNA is TGTGCCACCAGCGGCCGGGACGGCCGCTCCTACGAGCAGTACTTC. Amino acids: CATSGRDGRSYEQYF.